Listed below are T cell receptor beta chains from one sample, sequenced in a study of blood T cell repertoires in COVID-19. Profiled with immunoSEQ multiplex PCR; TCRdb holds only in-frame clones, not every one. The table lists about 46,000 clones, about 84% of them singletons. Sequenced: peripheral blood. All receptors come from a man aged 55 to 70 with acute or convalescent COVID-19. Both conserved end residues are part of each CDR3. The D gene is left open where the match is weak. Clone size is not always given. Where it is, it says once, few, many or a class for expanded clones.

abundance: -
d_gene: -
v_gene: TRBV30
j_gene: TRBJ1-1
len: 13
CDR3nt: TGTGCCTGGAGTGTGCACGGGAACACTGAAGCTTTCTTT
CDR3aa: CAWSVHGNTEAFF

abundance: -
d_gene: -
v_gene: TRBV6-1
j_gene: TRBJ2-7
len: 13
CDR3nt: TGTGCCAGCAGTGAAAGACACGGGGACGAGCAGTACTTC
CDR3aa: CASSERHGDEQYF

abundance: -
d_gene: -
v_gene: TRBV6-5
j_gene: TRBJ1-1
len: 12
CDR3nt: TGTGCCACCCAGGTCGGGAACACTGAAGCTTTCTTT
CDR3aa: CATQVGNTEAFF

abundance: -
d_gene: TRBD1
v_gene: TRBV6-4
j_gene: TRBJ1-3
len: 15
CDR3nt: TGTGCCAGCAGTGGGGTCACAGGGGCTGGAAACACCATATATTTT
CDR3aa: CASSGVTGAGNTIYF

abundance: -
d_gene: -
v_gene: TRBV4-3
j_gene: TRBJ1-1
len: 16
CDR3nt: TGCGCCAGCAGCCAAGGTGGTGTGGGGGCTATCACTGAAGCTTTCTTT
CDR3aa: CASSQGGVGAITEAFF

abundance: -
d_gene: TRBD1
v_gene: TRBV6-2/TRBV6-3
j_gene: TRBJ1-2
len: 17
CDR3nt: TGTGCCAGCAGTTACCCCGGGACAGGGGCTACGAACTATGGCTACACCTTC
CDR3aa: CASSYPGTGATNYGYTF

abundance: -
d_gene: -
v_gene: TRBV2
j_gene: TRBJ1-2
len: 15
CDR3nt: TGTGCCAGCAGTCTATCCCCCGGGAGGGCGGATGGCTACACCTTC
CDR3aa: CASSLSPGRADGYTF

abundance: -
d_gene: TRBD1
v_gene: TRBV19
j_gene: TRBJ1-1
len: 16
CDR3nt: TGTGCCAGTAGTCATATTAGGGACAGGGGGAACACTGAAGCTTTCTTT
CDR3aa: CASSHIRDRGNTEAFF

abundance: -
d_gene: TRBD1
v_gene: TRBV18
j_gene: TRBJ2-5
len: 16
CDR3nt: TGTGCCAGCTCACTCTCCGGGACAGGGGGCTGGGAGACCCAGTACTTC
CDR3aa: CASSLSGTGGWETQYF

abundance: -
d_gene: -
v_gene: TRBV11-3
j_gene: TRBJ2-2
len: 15
CDR3nt: TGTGCCAGCAGCCAACAGGGTAGTGACACCGGGGAGCTGTTTTTT
CDR3aa: CASSQQGSDTGELFF

abundance: -
d_gene: TRBD2
v_gene: TRBV7-2
j_gene: TRBJ2-1
len: 12
CDR3nt: TGTGCCAGCAGTCCAGAGCGGGGGGCCCAATTCTTC
CDR3aa: CASSPERGAQFF

abundance: -
d_gene: -
v_gene: TRBV6-5
j_gene: TRBJ1-1
len: 15
CDR3nt: TGTGCCAGCAGGATTTTCTTTGCAGGGAACACTGAAGCTTTCTTT
CDR3aa: CASRIFFAGNTEAFF

abundance: -
d_gene: -
v_gene: TRBV19
j_gene: TRBJ1-1
len: 15
CDR3nt: TGTGCCAGTAGTATAGTTCCAGGTGGGAACACTGAAGCTTTCTTT
CDR3aa: CASSIVPGGNTEAFF

abundance: -
d_gene: -
v_gene: TRBV19
j_gene: TRBJ2-6
len: 15
CDR3nt: TGTGCCAGTAGTAGGGACATCTCTGGGGCCAACGTCCTGACTTTC
CDR3aa: CASSRDISGANVLTF

abundance: -
d_gene: -
v_gene: TRBV20-1
j_gene: TRBJ2-7
len: 9
CDR3nt: TGCAGTGCTAGGAGAAAGCAGTACTTC
CDR3aa: CSARRKQYF

abundance: -
d_gene: TRBD1
v_gene: TRBV5-1
j_gene: TRBJ1-2
len: 15
CDR3nt: TGCGCCAGCAGCCCGAGACAGGGATTCGGCTCTGGCTACACCTTC
CDR3aa: CASSPRQGFGSGYTF

abundance: once
d_gene: TRBD1
v_gene: TRBV29-1
j_gene: TRBJ1-2
len: 14
CDR3nt: TGCAGCGTTTTGCCTAGGACAGGGGGTTATGGCTACACCTTC
CDR3aa: CSVLPRTGGYGYTF

abundance: -
d_gene: -
v_gene: TRBV5-6
j_gene: TRBJ2-3
len: 15
CDR3nt: TGTGCCAGCAGCTTTCAAGGGGTTAGCACAGATACGCAGTATTTT
CDR3aa: CASSFQGVSTDTQYF

abundance: -
d_gene: TRBD1
v_gene: TRBV5-1
j_gene: TRBJ1-1
len: 14
CDR3nt: TGCGCCAGCAGCAGGGACAGGGGATCCACTGAAGCTTTCTTT
CDR3aa: CASSRDRGSTEAFF

abundance: few
d_gene: TRBD1
v_gene: TRBV5-6
j_gene: TRBJ2-1
len: 17
CDR3nt: TGTGCCAGCAGCTTGCCCTCCAAACAGGGGGGCTACAATGAGCAGTTCTTC
CDR3aa: CASSLPSKQGGYNEQFF

abundance: -
d_gene: TRBD2
v_gene: TRBV20-1
j_gene: TRBJ2-5
len: 18
CDR3nt: TGCAGTGCTAGTCCCCCATTGGGTAGCGGGGGGCCTCAAGAGACCCAGTACTTC
CDR3aa: CSASPPLGSGGPQETQYF

abundance: -
d_gene: -
v_gene: TRBV5-4
j_gene: TRBJ2-7
len: 13
CDR3nt: TGTGCCAGCAGCCTCCGGGGTGGAGACGAGCAGTACTTC
CDR3aa: CASSLRGGDEQYF

abundance: -
d_gene: TRBD1
v_gene: TRBV10-3
j_gene: TRBJ2-1
len: 14
CDR3nt: TGTGCCATCAGCCGACAGGGGTACGGCGATGAGCAGTTCTTC
CDR3aa: CAISRQGYGDEQFF

abundance: -
d_gene: TRBD1
v_gene: TRBV4-1
j_gene: TRBJ1-2
len: 14
CDR3nt: TGCGCCAGCAGCCCCAGGGGACAGAACTATGGCTACACCTTC
CDR3aa: CASSPRGQNYGYTF

abundance: -
d_gene: TRBD1
v_gene: TRBV27
j_gene: TRBJ1-4
len: 15
CDR3nt: TGTGCCAGCAGTCCTCTGGGACAGGGAAGGGGAAAACTGTTTTTT
CDR3aa: CASSPLGQGRGKLFF

abundance: -
d_gene: TRBD1
v_gene: TRBV5-4
j_gene: TRBJ1-3
len: 14
CDR3nt: TGTGCCAGCAGGACCGACAGGGCCGGAAACACCATATATTTT
CDR3aa: CASRTDRAGNTIYF

abundance: -
d_gene: TRBD1
v_gene: TRBV18
j_gene: TRBJ2-2
len: 17
CDR3nt: TGTGCCAGCTCACCACCGAGAGGGACAGGGAACACCGGGGAGCTGTTTTTT
CDR3aa: CASSPPRGTGNTGELFF

abundance: once
d_gene: -
v_gene: TRBV6-1
j_gene: TRBJ2-7
len: 13
CDR3nt: TGTGCCAGCAGTGAAATTAGGGGGTACGAGCAGTACTTC
CDR3aa: CASSEIRGYEQYF

abundance: -
d_gene: TRBD2
v_gene: TRBV9
j_gene: TRBJ2-3
len: 15
CDR3nt: TGTGCCAGCGGCCTAGCGGGGGGGTTTACAGATACGCAGTATTTT
CDR3aa: CASGLAGGFTDTQYF

abundance: -
d_gene: -
v_gene: TRBV6-5
j_gene: TRBJ1-1
len: 14
CDR3nt: TGTGCCAGCAGTCCCGGACAGTTGAACACTGAAGCTTTCTTT
CDR3aa: CASSPGQLNTEAFF

abundance: -
d_gene: TRBD1
v_gene: TRBV7-9
j_gene: TRBJ1-2
len: 14
CDR3nt: TGTGCCAGCAGCGTCGACAGGGGCGGCTATGGCTACACCTTC
CDR3aa: CASSVDRGGYGYTF

abundance: -
d_gene: TRBD1
v_gene: TRBV29-1
j_gene: TRBJ2-1
len: 15
CDR3nt: TGCAGCGTTGACACGGGACAGGGGCTTTACAATGAGCAGTTCTTC
CDR3aa: CSVDTGQGLYNEQFF

abundance: -
d_gene: TRBD1
v_gene: TRBV30
j_gene: TRBJ1-6
len: 13
CDR3nt: TGTGCCTGGAGGGGACAGGGATCCTCACCCCTCCACTTT
CDR3aa: CAWRGQGSSPLHF

abundance: -
d_gene: TRBD2
v_gene: TRBV7-3
j_gene: TRBJ2-1
len: 12
CDR3nt: TGTGCCGGCGAAGGAGCGGGAGACGAGCAGTTCTTC
CDR3aa: CAGEGAGDEQFF

abundance: -
d_gene: -
v_gene: TRBV6-5
j_gene: TRBJ1-2
len: 15
CDR3nt: TGTGCCAGCAAGTTGGGGGGACTTACCAACTATGGCTACACCTTC
CDR3aa: CASKLGGLTNYGYTF

abundance: -
d_gene: TRBD1
v_gene: TRBV6-4
j_gene: TRBJ1-2
len: 15
CDR3nt: TGTGCCAGCAGTGACTCGACAGGGGGCATGCGGGGCTACACCTTC
CDR3aa: CASSDSTGGMRGYTF

abundance: -
d_gene: -
v_gene: TRBV4-3
j_gene: TRBJ2-1
len: 15
CDR3nt: TGCGCCAGCAGCCAAGACTTTCAGGAGGGCAATGAGCAGTTCTTC
CDR3aa: CASSQDFQEGNEQFF

abundance: -
d_gene: -
v_gene: TRBV10-3
j_gene: TRBJ2-5
len: 13
CDR3nt: TGTGCCATCACCGTCAGGCCTCAAGAGACCCAGTACTTC
CDR3aa: CAITVRPQETQYF

abundance: -
d_gene: -
v_gene: TRBV12-5
j_gene: TRBJ1-5
len: 18
CDR3nt: TGTGCTAGTGGTTTCAACCCCGCGGGAGAGGCCTCAAATCAGCCCCAGCATTTT
CDR3aa: CASGFNPAGEASNQPQHF

abundance: -
d_gene: -
v_gene: TRBV7-6
j_gene: TRBJ2-1
len: 13
CDR3nt: TGTGCCAGCAGCTTTTACAGGGCCCCTGAGCAGTTCTTC
CDR3aa: CASSFYRAPEQFF

abundance: -
d_gene: TRBD1
v_gene: TRBV6-2/TRBV6-3
j_gene: TRBJ2-2
len: 16
CDR3nt: TGTGCCAGCAGCCCTACAGGGGACCGAAACACCGGGGAGCTGTTTTTT
CDR3aa: CASSPTGDRNTGELFF

abundance: -
d_gene: -
v_gene: TRBV12-3/TRBV12-4
j_gene: TRBJ2-7
len: 11
CDR3nt: TGTGCCAGCAGCCCCGGTTACGAGCAGTACTTC
CDR3aa: CASSPGYEQYF

abundance: -
d_gene: TRBD2
v_gene: TRBV6-4
j_gene: TRBJ2-3
len: 15
CDR3nt: TGTGCCAGCAGTGATCGGGGGGGCAGCACAGATACGCAGTATTTT
CDR3aa: CASSDRGGSTDTQYF

abundance: -
d_gene: TRBD1
v_gene: TRBV28
j_gene: TRBJ2-7
len: 12
CDR3nt: TGTGCCAGCAGCAGGGGGCCCTACGAGCAGTACTTC
CDR3aa: CASSRGPYEQYF

abundance: -
d_gene: -
v_gene: TRBV11-2
j_gene: TRBJ1-1
len: 15
CDR3nt: TGTGCCAGCAGCCTCTACCGGGGATCGAACACTGAAGCTTTCTTT
CDR3aa: CASSLYRGSNTEAFF

abundance: -
d_gene: TRBD2
v_gene: TRBV4-1
j_gene: TRBJ2-7
len: 14
CDR3nt: TGCGCCAGCTCATTTGAGCGGGGGAGGAACGAGCAGTACTTC
CDR3aa: CASSFERGRNEQYF

abundance: -
d_gene: -
v_gene: TRBV5-6
j_gene: TRBJ1-2
len: 13
CDR3nt: TGTGCCAGCAGCGAGGGGGGGATTTATGGCTACACCTTC
CDR3aa: CASSEGGIYGYTF

abundance: -
d_gene: TRBD1
v_gene: TRBV5-1
j_gene: TRBJ1-1
len: 14
CDR3nt: TGCGCCAGCAGCCGTTTGCAGGGGGCCACTGAAGCTTTCTTT
CDR3aa: CASSRLQGATEAFF

abundance: -
d_gene: TRBD2
v_gene: TRBV24-1
j_gene: TRBJ2-2
len: 13
CDR3nt: TGTGCCACCCAGAGCGGGGATCCCGGGGAGCTGTTTTTT
CDR3aa: CATQSGDPGELFF

abundance: -
d_gene: -
v_gene: TRBV7-2
j_gene: TRBJ2-3
len: 13
CDR3nt: TGTGCCAGCAGCACAGCAGACACAGATACGCAGTATTTT
CDR3aa: CASSTADTDTQYF

abundance: -
d_gene: TRBD1
v_gene: TRBV5-1
j_gene: TRBJ2-1
len: 15
CDR3nt: TGCGCCAGCAGCTTTCGGGACAGGGCCCACAATGAGCAGTTCTTC
CDR3aa: CASSFRDRAHNEQFF

abundance: -
d_gene: TRBD1
v_gene: TRBV6-5
j_gene: TRBJ2-7
len: 15
CDR3nt: TGTGCCAGCAGTTACGGGGACAGGGGGCTGAGTGAGCAGTACTTC
CDR3aa: CASSYGDRGLSEQYF

abundance: medium-sized
d_gene: -
v_gene: TRBV7-8
j_gene: TRBJ1-5
len: 15
CDR3nt: TGTGCCAGCCGCCTGGGAGATTCTAGCAATCAGCCCCAGCATTTT
CDR3aa: CASRLGDSSNQPQHF

abundance: -
d_gene: TRBD1
v_gene: TRBV11-2
j_gene: TRBJ1-2
len: 17
CDR3nt: TGTGCCAGCAGCTTAGATTGGGACAGGGGTTTTCGCTATGGCTACACCTTC
CDR3aa: CASSLDWDRGFRYGYTF

abundance: once
d_gene: -
v_gene: TRBV5-4
j_gene: TRBJ1-1
len: 15
CDR3nt: TGTGCCAGCAGCTTGGATCAGGATTTTAACACTGAAGCTTTCTTT
CDR3aa: CASSLDQDFNTEAFF

abundance: -
d_gene: -
v_gene: TRBV4-3
j_gene: TRBJ2-2
len: 12
CDR3nt: TGCGCCAGCAGCCGGGCTCGCGGGGAGCTGTTTTTT
CDR3aa: CASSRARGELFF

abundance: once
d_gene: -
v_gene: TRBV19
j_gene: TRBJ2-4
len: 15
CDR3nt: TGTGCCAGTAACAAAGGGAGGGGGATCCCCAACATTCAGTACTTC
CDR3aa: CASNKGRGIPNIQYF

abundance: -
d_gene: -
v_gene: TRBV12-3/TRBV12-4
j_gene: TRBJ1-2
len: 12
CDR3nt: TGTGCCAGCAGTTATAATTTCTATGGCTACACCTTC
CDR3aa: CASSYNFYGYTF

abundance: -
d_gene: -
v_gene: TRBV3-1/TRBV3-2
j_gene: TRBJ1-1
len: 14
CDR3nt: TGTGCCACCACTTCAGGGAACCGGAACACTGAAGCTTTCTTT
CDR3aa: CATTSGNRNTEAFF

abundance: few
d_gene: TRBD1
v_gene: TRBV10-3
j_gene: TRBJ1-2
len: 17
CDR3nt: TGTGCCATCAGTGAGTCGGGGACAGGGGAAATCTTAATCGGCTACACCTTC
CDR3aa: CAISESGTGEILIGYTF